The 15 T cell receptor beta chains presented below share a single source sample, sequenced in a study of blood T cell repertoires in COVID-19 (TCRdb year 2020). The library was generated by the immunoSEQ multiplex PCR assay. TCRdb took this table from immuneACCESS and kept in-frame rearrangements with V and J called. Such tables lack part of the clones; where checked against another copy, unresolved V genes explain under half of the gap, and the rest is unexplained. This sample lists about 79,000 clones; around 89% were detected once. Of the sample, approximately 13% is held by the ten largest clones. Sequenced: peripheral blood. These TCRs come from a man aged 70-80 years with active or convalescent COVID-19.

The gene calls are TRBV14 and TRBJ1-3; no firm D call. The CDR3 spans 15 residues. Germline V gene lookup returns CDR1 SGHDN and CDR2 FVKESK. Trimming took off 2 bases at V and 4 bases at J, with 12 bases between the two ends. In DNA form, the CDR3 reads TGTGCCAGCAGCCAATGGAGAGGGAGCGGAAACACCATATATTTT. Encoded protein: CASSQWRGSGNTIYF.

This clone was counted a few times. The rearrangement uses TRBV29-1 and TRBJ1-1, with D maybe TRBD1 (6 bases). The CDR3 is 12 amino acids. In germline, CDR1 is SQVTM, CDR2 ANQGSEA. Trimming removed 7 bases from V and 3 bases from J, with 12 bases in between. As DNA, the CDR3 is TGCAGCGGAGGACAGACAGACACTGAAGCTTTCTTT. It codes for CSGGQTDTEAFF.

The DNA of the CDR3 is TGTGCCAGCAGCCCCAGGGGACATCCGTCCGGCTACACCTTC. Protein: CASSPRGHPSGYTF. This chain uses TRBV7-2 with TRBJ1-2, with a weak D call TRBD1 (6 bases). Trimming cost V 5 bases and J 8 bases, with 18 bases left between them. The CDR3 covers 14 residues. Germline-derived CDR1 and CDR2 are SGHTA and FQGNSA.

This chain links TRBV28 with TRBJ1-4; unclear D gene. CDR1 is MDHEN, CDR2 SYDVKM, per germline. V lost 4 bases and J 11 bases, leaving 20 bases between the germline ends. The length of the CDR3 is 15 residues. This CDR3 is CASSSPGGPSGKLFF. As DNA, the CDR3 is TGTGCCAGCAGTTCTCCTGGCGGACCGTCGGGGAAACTGTTTTTT. The whole variable domain, remainder taken from reference TRBV28 and TRBJ1-4, is DVKVTQSSRYLVKRTGEKVFLECVQDMDHENMFWYRQDPGLGLRLIYFSYDVKMKEKGDIPEGYSVSREKKERFSLILESASTNQTSMYLCASSSPGGPSGKLFFGSGTQLSVL.

The genes are TRBV19 and TRBJ1-5; maybe TRBD1 (6 bases). Germline CDR1 reads LNHDA; CDR2 reads SQIVND (reference sequence). The ends were cut back, 9 bases at V and 6 bases at J, with 18 bases in the middle. This CDR3 spans 14 amino acids. The CDR3 here is CASTGGAVGQPQHF. The CDR3 DNA sequence: TGTGCCAGCACGGGGGGGGCGGTCGGTCAGCCCCAGCATTTT.

The J gene is TRBJ2-3, the V gene TRBV9; 9 positions match TRBD2. V dropped 4 bases and J dropped 4; count of bases not matched to a gene: 7. The germline gives CDR1 SGDLS, CDR2 YYNGEE. The CDR3 runs 15 residues. In nucleotides, the CDR3 is TGTGCCAGCAGCTCTTCTAGCGGGAATCCAGATACGCAGTATTTT. Its protein is CASSSSSGNPDTQYF.

The chain combines TRBV7-9 with TRBJ1-1; possible D gene TRBD1, 5 bases. V was pared by 4 bases and J by 10 bases, with 10 bases between. The CDR3 consists of 11 residues. Germline values: CDR1 SEHNR, CDR2 FQNEAQ (reference sequence). The CDR3: CASSSTVGAFF. As DNA, the CDR3 is TGTGCCAGCAGCTCGACAGTGGGAGCTTTCTTT. Supplemented by reference TRBV7-9 and TRBJ1-1, the full variable domain reads DTGVSQNPRHKITKRGQNVTFRCDPISEHNRLYWYRQTLGQGPEFLTYFQNEAQLEKSRLLSDRFSAERPKGSFSTLEIQRTEQGDSAMYLCASSSTVGAFFGQGTRLTVV.

The V call is TRBV30, the J call TRBJ1-2, with unresolved D. Germline CDR1 is GTSNPN and CDR2 is SVGIG (reference sequence). This CDR3 has 15 amino acids. V lost 0 bases and J lost 7, with 18 bases in between. In DNA form, the CDR3 reads TGTGCCTGGAGTGTAGTGGGCATAACGACGAGTGGCTACACCTTC. Protein: CAWSVVGITTSGYTF.

This clone appeared a few times. The chain links TRBV9 to TRBJ2-5, with TRBD1 matching 8 bases. Germline assignment: CDR1 SGDLS and CDR2 YYNGEE. V trimming: 3 bases; J trimming: 5 bases; junction bases outside the gene matches: 3. This CDR3 has 13 residues. The CDR3 region is CASSGGTGETQYF. The CDR3 DNA reads TGTGCCAGCAGCGGAGGGACAGGCGAGACCCAGTACTTC.

V and J are TRBV7-9 and TRBJ1-5; 10 bases map to TRBD1. The CDR3 runs to 15 residues. From germline, CDR1 is SEHNR and CDR2 FQNEAQ (reference sequence). V shed 1 base and J 6 bases; nucleotides not matched to a gene: 3. CDR3 loop: CASSLGWDRGQPQHF. The CDR3, as DNA: TGTGCCAGCAGCTTAGGGTGGGACAGGGGTCAGCCCCAGCATTTT.

The rearrangement uses TRBV2 and TRBJ1-1; 7 bases align to TRBD1. The CDR3 is 16 residues long. The trim removed 11 bases at V and 2 bases at J, leaving 17 bases unmatched. Germline CDR1 is SNHLY and CDR2 is FYNNEI. CDR3 sequence reads: CAGSLGRQGSNTEAFF. The CDR3 nucleotides are TGTGCCGGTTCCTTGGGCAGACAGGGTTCTAACACTGAAGCTTTCTTT.

V is TRBV4-3 and J is TRBJ2-7; 8 bases are a match to TRBD2. V shed 4 bases, J shed 3 bases, and the junction held 20 bases outside the gene matches. In germline, CDR1 is LGHNA, CDR2 YSLEER. The CDR3 is 19 amino acids. CDR3 amino acids: CASSRKDPGTSGRGYEQYF. The CDR3 DNA reads as TGCGCCAGCAGCCGCAAAGACCCGGGGACCAGCGGGAGAGGCTACGAGCAGTACTTC.

The rearrangement links TRBV14 to TRBJ2-1; 13 nucleotides match TRBD2. V trimming: 2 bases; J trimming: 8 bases; junction bases outside the gene matches: 18. In germline, CDR1 is SGHDN, CDR2 FVKESK. CDR3 length: 20 amino acids. The DNA of the CDR3 is TGTGCCAGCAGCCAAATCGGATCTTCGGAGGGACTAGCGGGATTCGATGAGCAGTTCTTC. As protein: CASSQIGSSEGLAGFDEQFF.

This clone was seen only a few times. The chain recombines TRBV5-4 with TRBJ2-7; TRBD2 matches 10 bases. Germline trimming cut 5 bases from V and 1 base from J; bases unmatched to any gene: 9. This CDR3 contains 16 residues. Germline V lookup: CDR1 SGHNT, CDR2 YYREEE (reference sequence). CDR3 DNA: TGTGCCAGCAGAGTTACCGGGACTAGCGTTTCCTACGAGCAGTACTTC. It translates to CASRVTGTSVSYEQYF. The full variable domain, with the rest looked up from reference TRBV5-4 and TRBJ2-7, is ETGVTQSPTHLIKTRGQQVTLRCSSQSGHNTVSWYQQALGQGPQFIFQYYREEENGRGNFPPRFSGLQFPNYSSELNVNALELDDSALYLCASRVTGTSVSYEQYFGPGTRLTVT.

The genes are TRBV24-1 and TRBJ2-1; 10 nucleotides agree with TRBD1. This CDR3 spans 14 amino acids. Trimming removed 9 bases from V and 4 bases from J; junction bases left unmatched: 5. CDR1 and CDR2 (germline): KGHDR, SFDVKD. For the CDR3, the DNA is TGTGCCACCCATCCGGGACAGGGGTACAATGAGCAGTTCTTC. Amino acids: CATHPGQGYNEQFF.